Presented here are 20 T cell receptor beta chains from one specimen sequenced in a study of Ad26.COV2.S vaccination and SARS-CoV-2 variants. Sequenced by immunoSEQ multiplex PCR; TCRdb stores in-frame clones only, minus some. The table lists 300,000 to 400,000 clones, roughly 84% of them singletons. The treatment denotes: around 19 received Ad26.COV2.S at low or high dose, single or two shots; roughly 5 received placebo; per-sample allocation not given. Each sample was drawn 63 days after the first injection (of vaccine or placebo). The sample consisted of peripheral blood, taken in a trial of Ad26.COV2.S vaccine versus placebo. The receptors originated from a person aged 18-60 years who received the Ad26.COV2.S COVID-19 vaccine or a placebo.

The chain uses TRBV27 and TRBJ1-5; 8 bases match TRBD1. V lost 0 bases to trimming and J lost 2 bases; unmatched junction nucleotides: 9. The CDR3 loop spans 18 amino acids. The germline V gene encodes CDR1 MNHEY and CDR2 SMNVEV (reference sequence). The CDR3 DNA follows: TGTGCCAGCAGTTTATCACTCCCGGACAGGGATGGCAATCAGCCCCAGCATTTT. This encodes CASSLSLPDRDGNQPQHF.

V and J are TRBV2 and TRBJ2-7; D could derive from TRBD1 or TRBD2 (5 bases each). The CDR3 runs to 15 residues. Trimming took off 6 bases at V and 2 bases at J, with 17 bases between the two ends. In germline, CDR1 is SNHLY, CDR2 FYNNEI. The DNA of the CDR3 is TGTGCCAGCAGCGAACCACGGGACCCCACCTACGAGCAGTACTTC. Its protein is CASSEPRDPTYEQYF.

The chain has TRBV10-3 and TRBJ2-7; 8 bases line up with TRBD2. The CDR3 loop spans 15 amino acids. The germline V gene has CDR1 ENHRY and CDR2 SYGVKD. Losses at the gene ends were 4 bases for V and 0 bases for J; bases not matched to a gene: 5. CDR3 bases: TGTGCCATCAGTGGCACGACTAGCGCCTCCTACGAGCAGTACTTC. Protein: CAISGTTSASYEQYF.

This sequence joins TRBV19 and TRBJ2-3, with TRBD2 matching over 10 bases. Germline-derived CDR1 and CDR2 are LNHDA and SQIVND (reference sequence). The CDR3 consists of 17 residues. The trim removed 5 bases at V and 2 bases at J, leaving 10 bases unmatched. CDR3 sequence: CASSPNLAGGSTDTQYF. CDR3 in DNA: TGTGCCAGTAGTCCAAACTTAGCGGGGGGATCCACAGATACGCAGTATTTT.

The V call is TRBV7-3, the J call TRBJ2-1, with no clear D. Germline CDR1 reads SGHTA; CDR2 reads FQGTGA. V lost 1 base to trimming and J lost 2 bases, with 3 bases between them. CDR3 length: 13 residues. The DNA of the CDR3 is TGTGCCAGCAGCTTAAACACCTACAATGAGCAGTTCTTC. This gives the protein CASSLNTYNEQFF. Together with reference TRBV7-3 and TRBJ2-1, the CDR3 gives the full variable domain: GAGVSQTPSNKVTEKGKYVELRCDPISGHTALYWYRQSLGQGPEFLIYFQGTGAADDSGLPNDRFFAVRPEGSVSTLKIQRTERGDSAVYLCASSLNTYNEQFFGPGTRLTVL.

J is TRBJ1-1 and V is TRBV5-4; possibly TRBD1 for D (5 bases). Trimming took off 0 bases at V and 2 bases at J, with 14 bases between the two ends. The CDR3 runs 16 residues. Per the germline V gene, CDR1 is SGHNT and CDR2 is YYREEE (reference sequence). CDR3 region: CASSLGSQGPNTEAFF. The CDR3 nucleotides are TGTGCCAGCAGCTTGGGCAGCCAGGGACCTAACACTGAAGCTTTCTTT.

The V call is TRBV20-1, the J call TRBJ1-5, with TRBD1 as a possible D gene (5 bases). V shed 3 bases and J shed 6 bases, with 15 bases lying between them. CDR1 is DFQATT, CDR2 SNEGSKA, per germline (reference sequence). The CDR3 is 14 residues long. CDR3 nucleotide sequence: TGCAGTGCTAGTGGGGGGGTGGTGGGTCAGCCCCAGCATTTT. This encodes CSASGGVVGQPQHF.

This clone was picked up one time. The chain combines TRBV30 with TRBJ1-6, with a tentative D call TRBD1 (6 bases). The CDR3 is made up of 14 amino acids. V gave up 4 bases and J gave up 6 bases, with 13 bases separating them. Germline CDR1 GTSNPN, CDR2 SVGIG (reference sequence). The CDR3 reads CAWKRSGANSPLHF. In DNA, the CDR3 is TGTGCCTGGAAACGGTCAGGGGCTAATTCACCCCTCCACTTT.

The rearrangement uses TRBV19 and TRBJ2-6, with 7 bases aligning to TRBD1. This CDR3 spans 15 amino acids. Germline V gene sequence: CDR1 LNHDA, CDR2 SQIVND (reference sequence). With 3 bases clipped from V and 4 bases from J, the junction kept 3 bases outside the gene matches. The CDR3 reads CASSIDRAGANVLTF. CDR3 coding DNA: TGTGCCAGTAGTATCGACAGGGCAGGGGCCAACGTCCTGACTTTC.

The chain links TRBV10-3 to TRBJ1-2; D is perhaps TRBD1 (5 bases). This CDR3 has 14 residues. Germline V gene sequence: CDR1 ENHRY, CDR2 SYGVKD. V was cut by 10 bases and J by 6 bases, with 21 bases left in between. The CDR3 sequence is CATNRDPNGDGYTF. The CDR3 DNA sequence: TGTGCCACCAACCGGGACCCAAACGGGGATGGCTACACCTTC.

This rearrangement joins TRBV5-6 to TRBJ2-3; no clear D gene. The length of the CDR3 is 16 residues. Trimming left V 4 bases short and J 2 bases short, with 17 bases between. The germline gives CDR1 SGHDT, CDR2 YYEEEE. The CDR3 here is CASSGVYTPYTDTQYF. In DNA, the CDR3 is TGTGCCAGCAGCGGGGTCTACACCCCTTACACAGATACGCAGTATTTT.

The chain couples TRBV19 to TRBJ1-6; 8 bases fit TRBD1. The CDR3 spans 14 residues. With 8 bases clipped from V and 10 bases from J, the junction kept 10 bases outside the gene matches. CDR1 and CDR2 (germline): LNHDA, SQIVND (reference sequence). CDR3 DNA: TGTGCCAGTGGAACCGGGACAGGAGGCTCACCCCTCCACTTT. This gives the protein CASGTGTGGSPLHF.

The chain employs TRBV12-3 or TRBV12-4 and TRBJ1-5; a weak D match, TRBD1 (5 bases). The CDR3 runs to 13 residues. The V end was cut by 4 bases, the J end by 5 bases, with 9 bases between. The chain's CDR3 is CASSSSTDQPQHF. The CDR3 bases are TGTGCCAGCAGTTCGTCGACAGATCAGCCCCAGCATTTT.

The CDR3 spells CASSPAGTGRPYEQYF. CDR3 DNA: TGTGCCAGCAGCCCCGCCGGGACAGGGAGGCCCTACGAGCAGTACTTC. The J gene is TRBJ2-7, the V gene TRBV4-2; 9 nucleotides align to TRBD1. Germline values: CDR1 LGHNA, CDR2 YNFKEQ. This CDR3 has 16 residues. The V gene end was trimmed by 4 bases and the J gene end by 2 bases; junction bases not matched to a gene: 9.

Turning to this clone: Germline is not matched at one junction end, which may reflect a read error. The CDR3 loop reads CASSLAGGWETQYF. The CDR3, as DNA: TGTGCCAGCAGTTTAGCGGGGGGTTGGGAGACCCAGTACTTC. This sequence joins TRBV7-2 and TRBJ2-5; 10 nucleotides line up with TRBD2. This CDR3 is 14 amino acids long. Germline V lookup: CDR1 SGHTA, CDR2 FQGNSA.

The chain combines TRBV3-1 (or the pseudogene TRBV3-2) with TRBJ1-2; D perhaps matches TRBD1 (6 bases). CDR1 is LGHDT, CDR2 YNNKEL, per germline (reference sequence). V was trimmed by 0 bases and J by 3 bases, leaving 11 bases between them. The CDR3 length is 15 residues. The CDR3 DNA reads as TGTGCCAGCAGCCAAGAGGGGGGCAGCTACTATGGCTACACCTTC. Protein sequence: CASSQEGGSYYGYTF.

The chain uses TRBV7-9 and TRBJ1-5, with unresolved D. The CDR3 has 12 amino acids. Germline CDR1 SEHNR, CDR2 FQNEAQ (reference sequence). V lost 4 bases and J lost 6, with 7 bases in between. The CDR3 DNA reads TGTGCCAGCAGCTACTACGTTCAGCCCCAGCATTTT. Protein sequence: CASSYYVQPQHF.

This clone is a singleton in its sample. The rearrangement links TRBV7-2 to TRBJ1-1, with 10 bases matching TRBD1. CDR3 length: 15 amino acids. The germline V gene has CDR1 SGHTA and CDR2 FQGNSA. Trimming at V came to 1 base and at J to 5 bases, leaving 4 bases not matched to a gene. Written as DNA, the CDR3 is TGTGCCAGCAGCTTAGATGGGACAGGGGAGACTGAAGCTTTCTTT. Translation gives CASSLDGTGETEAFF.

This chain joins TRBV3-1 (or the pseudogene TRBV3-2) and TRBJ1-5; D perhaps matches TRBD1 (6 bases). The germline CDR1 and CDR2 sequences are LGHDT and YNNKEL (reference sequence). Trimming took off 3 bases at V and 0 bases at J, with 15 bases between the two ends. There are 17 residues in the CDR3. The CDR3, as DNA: TGTGCCAGCAGCCAGGGGCAGGGGACCTATAGCAATCAGCCCCAGCATTTT. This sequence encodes CASSQGQGTYSNQPQHF.

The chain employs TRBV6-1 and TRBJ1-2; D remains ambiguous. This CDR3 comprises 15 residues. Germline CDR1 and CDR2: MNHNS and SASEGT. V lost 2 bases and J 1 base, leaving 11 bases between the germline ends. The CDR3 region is CASSENQEDNYGYTF. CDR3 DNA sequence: TGTGCCAGCAGTGAAAATCAGGAAGATAACTATGGCTACACCTTC.